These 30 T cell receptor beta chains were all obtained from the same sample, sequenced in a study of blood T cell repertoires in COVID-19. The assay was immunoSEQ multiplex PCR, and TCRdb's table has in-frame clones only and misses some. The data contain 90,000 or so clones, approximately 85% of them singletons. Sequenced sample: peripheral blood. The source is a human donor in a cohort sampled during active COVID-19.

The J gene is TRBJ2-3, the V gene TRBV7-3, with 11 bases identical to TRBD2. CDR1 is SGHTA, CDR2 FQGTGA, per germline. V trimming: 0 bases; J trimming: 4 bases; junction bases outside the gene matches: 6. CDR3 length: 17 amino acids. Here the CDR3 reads CASSLTGSSGRSDTQYF. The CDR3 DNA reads TGTGCCAGCAGCTTAACGGGTTCTAGCGGGAGGTCAGATACGCAGTATTTT.

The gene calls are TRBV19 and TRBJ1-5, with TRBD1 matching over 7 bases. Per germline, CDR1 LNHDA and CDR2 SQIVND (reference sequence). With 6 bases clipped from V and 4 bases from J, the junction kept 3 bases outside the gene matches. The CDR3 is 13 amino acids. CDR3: CASRTGWNQPQHF. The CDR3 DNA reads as TGTGCCAGTAGGACAGGGTGGAATCAGCCCCAGCATTTT.

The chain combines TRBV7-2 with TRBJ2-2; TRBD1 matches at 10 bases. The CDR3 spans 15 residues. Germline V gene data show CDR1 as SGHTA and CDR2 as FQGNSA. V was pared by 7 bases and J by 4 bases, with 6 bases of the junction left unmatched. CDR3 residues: CASTPGQGFTGELFF. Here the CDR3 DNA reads TGTGCCAGCACCCCGGGACAGGGGTTCACCGGGGAGCTGTTTTTT.

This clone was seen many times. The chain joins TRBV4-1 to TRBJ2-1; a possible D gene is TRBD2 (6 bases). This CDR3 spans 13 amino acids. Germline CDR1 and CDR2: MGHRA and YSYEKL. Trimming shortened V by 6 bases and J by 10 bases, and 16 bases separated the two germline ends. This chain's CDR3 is CASRKEGRPEQFF. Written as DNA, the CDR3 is TGCGCCAGCAGGAAGGAGGGCCGACCAGAGCAGTTCTTC.

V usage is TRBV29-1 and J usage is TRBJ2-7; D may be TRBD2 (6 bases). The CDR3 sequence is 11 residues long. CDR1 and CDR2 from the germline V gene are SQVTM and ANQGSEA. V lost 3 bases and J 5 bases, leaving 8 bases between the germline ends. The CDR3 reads CSVEGGNEQYF. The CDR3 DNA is TGCAGCGTTGAGGGGGGTAACGAGCAGTACTTC.

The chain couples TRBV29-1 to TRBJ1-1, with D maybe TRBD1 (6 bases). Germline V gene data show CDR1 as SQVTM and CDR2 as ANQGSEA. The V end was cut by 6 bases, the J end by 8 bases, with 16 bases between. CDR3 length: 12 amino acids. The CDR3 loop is CSVPSGTGEAFF. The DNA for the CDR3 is TGCAGCGTCCCATCGGGAACAGGGGAAGCTTTCTTT.

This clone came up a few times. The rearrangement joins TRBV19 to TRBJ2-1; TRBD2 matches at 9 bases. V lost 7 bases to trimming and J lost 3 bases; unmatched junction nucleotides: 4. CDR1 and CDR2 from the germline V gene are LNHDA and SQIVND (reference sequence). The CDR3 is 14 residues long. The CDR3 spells CASNVAGDYNEQFF. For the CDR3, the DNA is TGTGCCAGTAATGTAGCGGGGGACTACAATGAGCAGTTCTTC.

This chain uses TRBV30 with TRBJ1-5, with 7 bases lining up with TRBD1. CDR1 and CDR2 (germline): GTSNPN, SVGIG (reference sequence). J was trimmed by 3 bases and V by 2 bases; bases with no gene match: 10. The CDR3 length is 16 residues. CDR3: CAWSHGQAPSNQPQHF. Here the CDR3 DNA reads TGTGCCTGGAGTCATGGACAGGCGCCTTCCAATCAGCCCCAGCATTTT.

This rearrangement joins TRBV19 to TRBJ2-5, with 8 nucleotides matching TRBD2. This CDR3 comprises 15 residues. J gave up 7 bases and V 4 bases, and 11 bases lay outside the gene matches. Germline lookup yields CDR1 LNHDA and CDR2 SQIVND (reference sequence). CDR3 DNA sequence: TGTGCCAGTAGTACGGGGACTAGAAACGGGGTGACCCAGTACTTC. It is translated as CASSTGTRNGVTQYF. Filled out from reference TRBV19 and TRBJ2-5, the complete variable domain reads DGGITQSPKYLFRKEGQNVTLSCEQNLNHDAMYWYRQDPGQGLRLIYYSQIVNDFQKGDIAEGYSVSREKKESFPLTVTSAQKNPTAFYLCASSTGTRNGVTQYFGPGTRLLVL.

CDR3 DNA sequence: TGTGCCAGCAGTTTTCGGCGGGGCACAGATACGCAGTATTTT. This codes for CASSFRRGTDTQYF. V gene TRBV27 combines with J gene TRBJ2-3; TRBD2 is a possible D gene (5 bases). The CDR3 covers 14 residues. Germline CDR1 is MNHEY and CDR2 is SMNVEV (reference sequence). The V end was cut by 3 bases, the J end by 1 base, with 8 bases between.

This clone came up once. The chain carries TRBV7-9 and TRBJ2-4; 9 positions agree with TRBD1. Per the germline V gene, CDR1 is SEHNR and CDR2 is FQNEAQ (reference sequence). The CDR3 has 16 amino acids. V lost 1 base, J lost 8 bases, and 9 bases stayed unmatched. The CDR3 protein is CASSLGKQGAGDIQYF. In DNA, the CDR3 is TGTGCCAGCAGCTTAGGGAAACAGGGGGCGGGAGACATTCAGTACTTC.

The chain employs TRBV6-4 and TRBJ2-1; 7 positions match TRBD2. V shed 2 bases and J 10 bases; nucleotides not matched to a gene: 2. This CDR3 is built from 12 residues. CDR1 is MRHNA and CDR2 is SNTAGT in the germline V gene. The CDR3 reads CASSDPLAEQFF. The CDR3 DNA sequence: TGTGCCAGCAGTGACCCACTAGCGGAGCAGTTCTTC.

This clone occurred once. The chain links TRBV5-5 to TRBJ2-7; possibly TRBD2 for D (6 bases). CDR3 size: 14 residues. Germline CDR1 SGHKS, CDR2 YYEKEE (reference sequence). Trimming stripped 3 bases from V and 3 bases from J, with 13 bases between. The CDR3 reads CASSSGLTLYEQYF. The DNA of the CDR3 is TGTGCCAGCAGCTCGGGACTTACCCTCTACGAGCAGTACTTC.

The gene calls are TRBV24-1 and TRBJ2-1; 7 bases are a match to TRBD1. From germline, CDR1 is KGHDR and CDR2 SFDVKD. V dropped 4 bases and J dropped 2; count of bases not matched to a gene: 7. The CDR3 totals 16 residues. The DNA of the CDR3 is TGTGCCACCAGTGACAATGACAGGGTCCCCTACAATGAGCAGTTCTTC. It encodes CATSDNDRVPYNEQFF.

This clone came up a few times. CDR3: CASGQGQGGTDTQYF. As DNA, the CDR3 is TGTGCCAGCGGGCAAGGACAGGGTGGCACAGATACGCAGTATTTT. The chain combines TRBV6-4 with TRBJ2-3, with TRBD1 identical over 8 bases. V gave up 8 bases and J gave up 1 base; unmatched junction bases: 8. Germline CDR1 reads MRHNA; CDR2 reads SNTAGT. This CDR3 has 15 amino acids.

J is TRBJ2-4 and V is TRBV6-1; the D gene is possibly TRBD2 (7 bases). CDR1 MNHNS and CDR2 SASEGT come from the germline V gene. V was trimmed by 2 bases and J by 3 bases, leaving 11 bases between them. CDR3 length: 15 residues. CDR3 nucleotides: TGTGCCAGCAGTGAAAAGGGAGGGGGCAAAAACATTCAGTACTTC. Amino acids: CASSEKGGGKNIQYF.

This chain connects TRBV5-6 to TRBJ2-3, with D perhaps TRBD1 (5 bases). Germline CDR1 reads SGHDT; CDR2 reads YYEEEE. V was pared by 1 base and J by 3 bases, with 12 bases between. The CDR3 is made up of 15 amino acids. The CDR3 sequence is CASSLFRAGTDTQYF. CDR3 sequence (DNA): TGTGCCAGCAGCTTGTTCAGGGCAGGTACAGATACGCAGTATTTT.

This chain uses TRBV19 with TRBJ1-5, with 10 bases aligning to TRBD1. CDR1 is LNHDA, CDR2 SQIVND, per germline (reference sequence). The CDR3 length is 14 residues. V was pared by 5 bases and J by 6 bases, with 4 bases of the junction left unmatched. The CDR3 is CASSLGQGSQPQHF. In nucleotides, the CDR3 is TGTGCCAGTAGTTTGGGACAGGGGAGTCAGCCCCAGCATTTT.

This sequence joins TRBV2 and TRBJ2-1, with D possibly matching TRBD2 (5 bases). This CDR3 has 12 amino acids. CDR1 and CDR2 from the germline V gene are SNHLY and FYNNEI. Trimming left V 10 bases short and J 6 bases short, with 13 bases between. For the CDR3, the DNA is TGTGCCACCTCAACCCGGGGCAATGAGCAGTTCTTC. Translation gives CATSTRGNEQFF.

CDR3: CASSLSGTRGEKLFF. In DNA, the CDR3 is TGTGCCAGCAGTTTATCGGGGACGCGGGGCGAAAAACTGTTTTTT. The chain couples TRBV27 to TRBJ1-4; D possibly corresponds to TRBD1 (5 bases). Trimming stripped 0 bases from V and 8 bases from J, with 13 bases between. Germline-derived CDR1 and CDR2 are MNHEY and SMNVEV (reference sequence). The CDR3 extends over 15 amino acids.

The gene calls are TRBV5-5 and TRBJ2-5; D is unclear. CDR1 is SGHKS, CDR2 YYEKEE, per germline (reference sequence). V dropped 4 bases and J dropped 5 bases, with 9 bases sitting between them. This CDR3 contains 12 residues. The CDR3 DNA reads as TGTGCCAGCAGCACCCCGGTGGAGACCCAGTACTTC. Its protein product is CASSTPVETQYF.

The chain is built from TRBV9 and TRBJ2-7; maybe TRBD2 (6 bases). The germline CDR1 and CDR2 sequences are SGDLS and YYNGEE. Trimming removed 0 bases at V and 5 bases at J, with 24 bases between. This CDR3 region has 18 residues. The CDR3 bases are TGTGCCAGCAGCGTAGCATCGGCCCAGGGTGGGGGGTTGGACGAGCAGTACTTC. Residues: CASSVASAQGGGLDEQYF.

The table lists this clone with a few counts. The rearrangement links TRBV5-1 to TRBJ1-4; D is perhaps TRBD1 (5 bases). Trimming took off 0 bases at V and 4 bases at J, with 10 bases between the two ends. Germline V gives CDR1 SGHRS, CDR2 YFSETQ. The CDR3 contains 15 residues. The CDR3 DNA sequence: TGCGCCAGCAGCTTGGGGACGGGGGTTAATGAAAAACTGTTTTTT. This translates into CASSLGTGVNEKLFF.

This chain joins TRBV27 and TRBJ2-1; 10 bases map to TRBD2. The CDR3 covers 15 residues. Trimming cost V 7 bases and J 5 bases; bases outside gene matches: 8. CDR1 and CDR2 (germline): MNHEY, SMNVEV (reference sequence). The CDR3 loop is CASIAGTSADNEQFF. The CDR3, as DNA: TGTGCCAGCATTGCCGGGACTAGCGCGGACAATGAGCAGTTCTTC.

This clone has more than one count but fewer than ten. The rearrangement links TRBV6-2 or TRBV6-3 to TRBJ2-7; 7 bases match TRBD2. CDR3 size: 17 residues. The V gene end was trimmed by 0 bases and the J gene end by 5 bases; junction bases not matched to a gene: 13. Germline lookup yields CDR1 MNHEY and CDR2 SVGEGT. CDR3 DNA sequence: TGTGCCAGCAGTTACTCACCAACCGGGACTAACTTTCACGAGCAGTACTTC. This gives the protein CASSYSPTGTNFHEQYF.

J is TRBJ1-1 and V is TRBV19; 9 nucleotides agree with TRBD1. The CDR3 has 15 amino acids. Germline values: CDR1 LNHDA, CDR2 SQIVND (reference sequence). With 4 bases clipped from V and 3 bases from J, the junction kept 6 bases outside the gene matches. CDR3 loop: CASSRTGVGDTEAFF. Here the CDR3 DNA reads TGTGCCAGTAGTAGGACAGGGGTAGGGGACACTGAAGCTTTCTTT.

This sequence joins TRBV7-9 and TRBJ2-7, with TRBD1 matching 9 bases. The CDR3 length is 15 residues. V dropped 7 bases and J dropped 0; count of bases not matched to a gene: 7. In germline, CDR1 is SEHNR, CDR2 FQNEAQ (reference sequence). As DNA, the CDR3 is TGTGCCAGCACCCCCCCGGGACAGGGCTCCTACGAGCAGTACTTC. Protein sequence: CASTPPGQGSYEQYF.

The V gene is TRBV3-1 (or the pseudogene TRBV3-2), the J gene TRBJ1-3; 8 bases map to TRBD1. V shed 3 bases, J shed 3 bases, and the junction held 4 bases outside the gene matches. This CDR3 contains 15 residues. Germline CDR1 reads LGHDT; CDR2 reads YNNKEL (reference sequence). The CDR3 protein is CASSQTGEGGNTIYF. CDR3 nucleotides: TGTGCCAGCAGCCAGACAGGGGAAGGTGGAAACACCATATATTTT.

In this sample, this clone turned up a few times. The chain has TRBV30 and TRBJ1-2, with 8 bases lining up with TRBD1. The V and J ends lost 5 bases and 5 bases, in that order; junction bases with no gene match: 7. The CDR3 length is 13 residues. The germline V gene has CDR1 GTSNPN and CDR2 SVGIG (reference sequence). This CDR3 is CAWDRGRGYGYTF. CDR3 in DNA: TGTGCCTGGGACAGGGGCAGAGGATATGGCTACACCTTC. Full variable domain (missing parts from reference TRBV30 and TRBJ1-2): SQTIHQWPATLVQPVGSPLSLECTVEGTSNPNLYWYRQAAGRGLQLLFYSVGIGQISSEVPQNLSASRPQDRQFILSSKKLLLSDSGFYLCAWDRGRGYGYTFGSGTRLTVV.

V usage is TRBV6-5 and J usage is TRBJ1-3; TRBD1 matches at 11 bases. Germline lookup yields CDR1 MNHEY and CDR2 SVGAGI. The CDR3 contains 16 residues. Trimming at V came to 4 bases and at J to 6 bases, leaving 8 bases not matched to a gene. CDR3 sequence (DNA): TGTGCCAGCAGTTTCTACGGACAGGGGGCGGAAAACACCATATATTTT. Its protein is CASSFYGQGAENTIYF.